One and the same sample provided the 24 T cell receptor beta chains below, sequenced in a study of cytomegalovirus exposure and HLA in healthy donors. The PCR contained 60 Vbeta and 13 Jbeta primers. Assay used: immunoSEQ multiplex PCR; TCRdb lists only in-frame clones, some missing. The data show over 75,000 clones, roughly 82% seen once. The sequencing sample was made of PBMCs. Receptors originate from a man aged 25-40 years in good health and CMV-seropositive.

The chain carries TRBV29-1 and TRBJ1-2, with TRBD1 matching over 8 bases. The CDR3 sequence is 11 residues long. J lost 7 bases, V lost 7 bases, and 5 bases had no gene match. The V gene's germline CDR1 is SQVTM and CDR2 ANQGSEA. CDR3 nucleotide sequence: TGCAGCGGCCAGGGGGCAAGTGGCTACACCTTC. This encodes CSGQGASGYTF.

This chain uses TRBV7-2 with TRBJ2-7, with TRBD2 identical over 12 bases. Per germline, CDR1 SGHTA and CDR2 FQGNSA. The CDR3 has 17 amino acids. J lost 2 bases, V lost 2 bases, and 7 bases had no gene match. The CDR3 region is CASSLLAGGGYTYEQYF. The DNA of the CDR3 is TGTGCCAGCAGCTTACTAGCGGGAGGGGGGTATACCTACGAGCAGTACTTC.

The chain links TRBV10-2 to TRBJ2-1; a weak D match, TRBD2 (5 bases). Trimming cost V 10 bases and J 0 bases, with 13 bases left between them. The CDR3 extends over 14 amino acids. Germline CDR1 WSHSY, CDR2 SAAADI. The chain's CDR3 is CATLSGNSYNEQFF. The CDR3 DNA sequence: TGCGCCACACTTTCCGGGAACTCCTACAATGAGCAGTTCTTC.

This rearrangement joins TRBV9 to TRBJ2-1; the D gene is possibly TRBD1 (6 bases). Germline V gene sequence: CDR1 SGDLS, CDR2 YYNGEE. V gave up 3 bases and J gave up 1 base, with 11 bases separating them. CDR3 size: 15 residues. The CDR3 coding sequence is TGTGCCAGCAGCGCCGGGACACAGTCCTACAATGAGCAGTTCTTC. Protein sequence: CASSAGTQSYNEQFF.

CDR3 nucleotides: TGTGCCAGCAGTTTCCCAGGGACTAACTATGGCTACACCTTC. This codes for CASSFPGTNYGYTF. The chain couples TRBV27 to TRBJ1-2; D might be TRBD1 (5 bases). Trimming removed 3 bases from V and 0 bases from J, with 8 bases in between. Germline CDR1 and CDR2: MNHEY and SMNVEV (reference sequence). The CDR3 contains 14 residues.

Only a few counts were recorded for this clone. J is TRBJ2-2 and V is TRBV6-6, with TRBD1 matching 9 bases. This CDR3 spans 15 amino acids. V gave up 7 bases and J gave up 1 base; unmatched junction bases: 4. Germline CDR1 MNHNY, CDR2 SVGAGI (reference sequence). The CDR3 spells CASIVGQGNTGELFF. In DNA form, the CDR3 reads TGTGCCAGCATTGTGGGACAGGGGAACACCGGGGAGCTGTTTTTT.

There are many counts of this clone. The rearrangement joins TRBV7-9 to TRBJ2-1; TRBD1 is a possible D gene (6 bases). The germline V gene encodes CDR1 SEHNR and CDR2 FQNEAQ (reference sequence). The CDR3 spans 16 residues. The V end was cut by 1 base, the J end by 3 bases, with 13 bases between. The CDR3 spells CASSLVAGQNYNEQFF. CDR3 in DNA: TGTGCCAGCAGCTTAGTGGCAGGACAGAACTACAATGAGCAGTTCTTC. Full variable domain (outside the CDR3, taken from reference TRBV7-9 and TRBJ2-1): DTGVSQNPRHKITKRGQNVTFRCDPISEHNRLYWYRQTLGQGPEFLTYFQNEAQLEKSRLLSDRFSAERPKGSFSTLEIQRTEQGDSAMYLCASSLVAGQNYNEQFFGPGTRLTVL.

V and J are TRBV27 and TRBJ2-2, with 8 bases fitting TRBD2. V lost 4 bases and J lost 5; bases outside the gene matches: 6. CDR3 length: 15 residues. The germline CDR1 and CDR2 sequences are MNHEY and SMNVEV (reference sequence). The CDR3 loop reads CASSSSGRVTGELFF. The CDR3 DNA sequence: TGTGCCAGCAGTTCCAGCGGGAGAGTAACCGGGGAGCTGTTTTTT.

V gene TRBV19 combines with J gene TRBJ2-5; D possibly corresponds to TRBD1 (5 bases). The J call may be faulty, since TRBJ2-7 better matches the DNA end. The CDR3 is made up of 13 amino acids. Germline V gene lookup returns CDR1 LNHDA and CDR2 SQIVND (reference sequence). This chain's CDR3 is CASKRQSSYEQYF. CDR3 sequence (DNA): TGTGCCAGTAAAAGACAGAGCTCCTACGAGCAGTACTTC.

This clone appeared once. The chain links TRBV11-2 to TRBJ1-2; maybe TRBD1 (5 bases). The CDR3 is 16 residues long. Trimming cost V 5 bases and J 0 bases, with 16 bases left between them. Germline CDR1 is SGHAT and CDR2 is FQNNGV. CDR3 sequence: CASSTSGTGANYGYTF. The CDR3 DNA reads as TGTGCCAGCAGCACATCCGGGACTGGCGCTAACTATGGCTACACCTTC.

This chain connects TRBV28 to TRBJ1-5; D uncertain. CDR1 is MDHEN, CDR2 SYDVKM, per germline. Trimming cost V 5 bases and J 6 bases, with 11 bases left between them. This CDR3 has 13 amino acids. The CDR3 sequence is CASSALTFQPQHF. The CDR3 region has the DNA TGTGCCAGCAGTGCCCTGACATTTCAGCCCCAGCATTTT.

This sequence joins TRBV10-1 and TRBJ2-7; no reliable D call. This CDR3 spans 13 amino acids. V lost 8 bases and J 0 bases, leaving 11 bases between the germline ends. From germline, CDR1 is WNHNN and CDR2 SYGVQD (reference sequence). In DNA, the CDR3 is TGCGCCAGCTCACGCGGCAGCTCCTACGAGCAGTACTTC. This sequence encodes CASSRGSSYEQYF.

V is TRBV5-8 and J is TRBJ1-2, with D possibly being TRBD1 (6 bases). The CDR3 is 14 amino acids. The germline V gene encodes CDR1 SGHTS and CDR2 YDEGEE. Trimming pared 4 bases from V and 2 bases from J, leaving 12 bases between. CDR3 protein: CASSPGGANYGYTF. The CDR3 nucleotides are TGTGCCAGCAGCCCGGGGGGGGCGAACTATGGCTACACCTTC.

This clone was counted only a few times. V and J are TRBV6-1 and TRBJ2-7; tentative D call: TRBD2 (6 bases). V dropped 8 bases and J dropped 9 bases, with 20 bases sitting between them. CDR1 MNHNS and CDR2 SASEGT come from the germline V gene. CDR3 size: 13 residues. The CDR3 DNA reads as TGTGCCAGCGCCGAGGCGCGGGATTTTGGGCAGTACTTC. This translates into CASAEARDFGQYF.

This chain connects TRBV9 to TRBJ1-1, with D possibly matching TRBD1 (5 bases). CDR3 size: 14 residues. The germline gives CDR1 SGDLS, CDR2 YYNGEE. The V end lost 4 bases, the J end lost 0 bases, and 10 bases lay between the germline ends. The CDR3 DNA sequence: TGTGCCAGCAGCCTCAGGGATATGAACACTGAAGCTTTCTTT. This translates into CASSLRDMNTEAFF.

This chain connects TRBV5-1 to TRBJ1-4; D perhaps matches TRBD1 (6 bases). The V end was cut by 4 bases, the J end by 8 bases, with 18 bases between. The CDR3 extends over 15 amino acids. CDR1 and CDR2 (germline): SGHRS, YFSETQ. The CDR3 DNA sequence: TGCGCCAGCAGCCTGTCGGGGGGCTCCGGGGAAAAACTGTTTTTT. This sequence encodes CASSLSGGSGEKLFF.

Here the CDR3 DNA reads TGTGCCAGCAGCTTCGCGAATGGGTTCCAGGGTGAGCAGTTCTTC. Translated, it gives CASSFANGFQGEQFF. V and J are TRBV7-6 and TRBJ2-1; possibly TRBD1 for D (5 bases). Per the germline V gene, CDR1 is SGHVS and CDR2 is FNYEAQ. Deletions cut 3 bases from V and 9 bases from J, with 18 bases between. The CDR3 consists of 15 residues.

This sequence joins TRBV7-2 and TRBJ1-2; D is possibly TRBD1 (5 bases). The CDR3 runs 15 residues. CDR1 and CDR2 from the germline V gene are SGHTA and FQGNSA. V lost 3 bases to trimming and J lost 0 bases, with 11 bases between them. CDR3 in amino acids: CASSFIGAPNYGYTF. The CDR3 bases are TGTGCCAGCAGCTTCATAGGGGCACCTAACTATGGCTACACCTTC.

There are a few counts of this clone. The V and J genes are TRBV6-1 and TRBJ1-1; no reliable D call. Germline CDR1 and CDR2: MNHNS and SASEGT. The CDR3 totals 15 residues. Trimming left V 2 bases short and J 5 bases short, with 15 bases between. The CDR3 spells CASSERVSRGTEAFF. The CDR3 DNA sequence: TGTGCCAGCAGTGAACGGGTCAGTCGAGGGACTGAAGCTTTCTTT.

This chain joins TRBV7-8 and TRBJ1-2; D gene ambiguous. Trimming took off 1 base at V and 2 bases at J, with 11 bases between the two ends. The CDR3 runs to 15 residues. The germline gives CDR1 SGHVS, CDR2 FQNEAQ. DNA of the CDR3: TGTGCCAGCAGCTTAGGGGCGGGAACCAACTATGGCTACACCTTC. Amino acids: CASSLGAGTNYGYTF. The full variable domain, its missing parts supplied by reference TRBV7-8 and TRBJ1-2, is GAGVSQSPRYKVAKRGQDVALRCDPISGHVSLFWYQQALGQGPEFLTYFQNEAQLDKSGLPSDRFFAERPEGSVSTLKIQRTQQEDSAVYLCASSLGAGTNYGYTFGSGTRLTVV.

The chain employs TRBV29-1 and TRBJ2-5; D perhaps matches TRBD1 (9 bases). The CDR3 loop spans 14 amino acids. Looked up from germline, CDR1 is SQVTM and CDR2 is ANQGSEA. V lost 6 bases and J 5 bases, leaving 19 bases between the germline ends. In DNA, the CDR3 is TGCAGCGTCGGGGGGGACAGGGCTGGCGAGACCCAGTACTTC. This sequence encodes CSVGGDRAGETQYF.

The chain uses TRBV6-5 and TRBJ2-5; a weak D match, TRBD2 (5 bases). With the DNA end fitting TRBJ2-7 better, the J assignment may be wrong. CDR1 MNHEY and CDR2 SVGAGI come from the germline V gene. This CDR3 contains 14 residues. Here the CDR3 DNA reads TGTGCCAGCAGTTATGAGCGGTACTCCTACGAGCAGTACTTC. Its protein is CASSYERYSYEQYF.

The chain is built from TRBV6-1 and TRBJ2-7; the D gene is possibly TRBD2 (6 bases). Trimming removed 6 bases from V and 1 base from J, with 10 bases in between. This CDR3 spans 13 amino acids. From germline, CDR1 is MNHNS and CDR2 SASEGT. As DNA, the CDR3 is TGTGCCAGCAGCTTGGGACTTTCCTACGAGCAGTACTTC. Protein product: CASSLGLSYEQYF.

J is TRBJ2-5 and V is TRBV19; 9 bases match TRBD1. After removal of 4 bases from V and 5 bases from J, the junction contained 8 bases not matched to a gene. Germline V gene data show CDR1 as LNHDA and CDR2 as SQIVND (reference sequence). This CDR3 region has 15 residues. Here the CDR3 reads CASSKRQGEIETQYF. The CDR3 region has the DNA TGTGCCAGTAGTAAGCGACAGGGGGAAATCGAGACCCAGTACTTC.